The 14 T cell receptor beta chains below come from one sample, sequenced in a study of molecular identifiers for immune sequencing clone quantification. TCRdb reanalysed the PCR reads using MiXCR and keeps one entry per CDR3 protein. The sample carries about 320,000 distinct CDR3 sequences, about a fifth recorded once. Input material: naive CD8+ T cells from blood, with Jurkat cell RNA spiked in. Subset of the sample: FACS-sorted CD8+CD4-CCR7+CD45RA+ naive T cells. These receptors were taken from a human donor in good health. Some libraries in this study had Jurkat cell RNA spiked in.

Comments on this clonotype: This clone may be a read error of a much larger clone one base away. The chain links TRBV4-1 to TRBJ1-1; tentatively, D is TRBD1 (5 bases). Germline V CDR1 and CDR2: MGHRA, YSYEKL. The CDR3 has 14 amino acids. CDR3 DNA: TGCGCCAGCAGCCACAAGACAGTGAACACTGGAGCTTTCTTT. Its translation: CASSHKTVNTGAFF.

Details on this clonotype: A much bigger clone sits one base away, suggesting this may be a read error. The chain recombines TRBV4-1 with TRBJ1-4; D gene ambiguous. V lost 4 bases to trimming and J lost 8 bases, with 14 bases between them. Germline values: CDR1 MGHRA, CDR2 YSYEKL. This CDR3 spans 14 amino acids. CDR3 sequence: CASSPPRLEEKLFF. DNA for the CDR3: TGCGCCAGCAGCCCTCCCCGACTCGAGGAAAAACTGTTTTTT.

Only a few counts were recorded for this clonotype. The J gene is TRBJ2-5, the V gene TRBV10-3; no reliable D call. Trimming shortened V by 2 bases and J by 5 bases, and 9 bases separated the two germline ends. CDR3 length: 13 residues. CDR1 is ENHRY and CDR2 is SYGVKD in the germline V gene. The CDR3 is CAISEPLPETQYF. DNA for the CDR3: TGTGCCATCAGTGAGCCCCTTCCCGAGACCCAGTACTTC.

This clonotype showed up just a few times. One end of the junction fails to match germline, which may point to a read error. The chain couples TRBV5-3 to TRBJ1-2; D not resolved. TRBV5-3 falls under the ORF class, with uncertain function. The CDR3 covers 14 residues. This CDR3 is CASSLEIANYGYTF. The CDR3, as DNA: TGTGCCAGCAGCTTGGAAATAGCTAACTATGGCTACACCTTC.

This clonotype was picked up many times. The CDR3 reads CASRGGSPTDTQYF. CDR3 DNA: TGTGCCAGCAGAGGGGGTAGCCCGACAGATACGCAGTATTTT. This sequence joins TRBV7-9 and TRBJ2-3; weak D call: TRBD1 (6 bases). Trimming took off 6 bases at V and 3 bases at J, with 13 bases between the two ends. Germline V gene sequence: CDR1 SEHNR, CDR2 FQNEAQ (reference sequence). CDR3 length: 14 amino acids.

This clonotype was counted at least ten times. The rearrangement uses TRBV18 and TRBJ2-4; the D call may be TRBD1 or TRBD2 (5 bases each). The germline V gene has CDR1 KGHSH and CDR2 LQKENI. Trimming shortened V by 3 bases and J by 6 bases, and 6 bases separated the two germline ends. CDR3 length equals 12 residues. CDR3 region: CASSPGANIQYF. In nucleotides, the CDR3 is TGTGCCAGCTCACCCGGGGCAAACATTCAGTACTTC.

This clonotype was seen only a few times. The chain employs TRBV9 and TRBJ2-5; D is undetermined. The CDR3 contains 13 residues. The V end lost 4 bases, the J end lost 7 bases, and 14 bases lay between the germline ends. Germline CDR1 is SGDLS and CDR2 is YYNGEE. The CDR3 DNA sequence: TGTGCCAGCAGCAACACCTACGATCGGACCCAGTACTTC. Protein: CASSNTYDRTQYF.

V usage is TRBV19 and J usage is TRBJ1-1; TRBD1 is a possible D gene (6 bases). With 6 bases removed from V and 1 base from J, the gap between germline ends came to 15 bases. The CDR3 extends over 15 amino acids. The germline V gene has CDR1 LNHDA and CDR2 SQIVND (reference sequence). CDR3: CASSLGGGPNTEAFF. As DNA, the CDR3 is TGTGCCAGTAGCCTGGGGGGGGGCCCGAACACTGAAGCTTTCTTT.

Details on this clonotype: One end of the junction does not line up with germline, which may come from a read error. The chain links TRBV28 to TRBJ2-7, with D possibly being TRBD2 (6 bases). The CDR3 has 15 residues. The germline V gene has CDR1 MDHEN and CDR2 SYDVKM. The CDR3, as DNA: TGTGCCAGCAGTAAGCCCGGGACTGGAGTCGACGAGCAGCACTTC. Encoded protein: CASSKPGTGVDEQHF.

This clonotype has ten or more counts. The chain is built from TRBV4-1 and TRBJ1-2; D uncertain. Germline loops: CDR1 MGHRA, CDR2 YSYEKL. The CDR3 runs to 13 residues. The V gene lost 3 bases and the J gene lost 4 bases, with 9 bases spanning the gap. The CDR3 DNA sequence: TGCGCCAGCAGCCAGGGCTGGGGCTATGGCTACACCTTC. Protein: CASSQGWGYGYTF.

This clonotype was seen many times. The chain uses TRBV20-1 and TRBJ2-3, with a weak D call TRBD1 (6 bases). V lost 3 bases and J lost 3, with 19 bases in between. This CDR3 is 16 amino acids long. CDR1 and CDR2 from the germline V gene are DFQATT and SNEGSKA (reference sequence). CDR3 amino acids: CSARGLEGEWTDTQYF. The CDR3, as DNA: TGCAGTGCTAGGGGCCTTGAGGGGGAATGGACAGATACGCAGTATTTT.

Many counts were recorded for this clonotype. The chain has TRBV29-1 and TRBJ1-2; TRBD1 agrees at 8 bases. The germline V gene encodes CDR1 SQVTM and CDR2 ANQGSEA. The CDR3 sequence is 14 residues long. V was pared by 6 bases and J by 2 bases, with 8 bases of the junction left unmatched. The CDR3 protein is CSVGTGSQNYGYTF. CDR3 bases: TGCAGCGTCGGGACAGGTTCTCAAAACTATGGCTACACCTTC.

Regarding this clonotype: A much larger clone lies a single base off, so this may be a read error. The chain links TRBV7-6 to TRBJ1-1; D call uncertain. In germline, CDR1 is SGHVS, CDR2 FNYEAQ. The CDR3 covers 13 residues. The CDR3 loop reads CASSPTLEYEASF. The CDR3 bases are TGTGCCAGCAGCCCCACCTTAGAGTATGAAGCTTCCTTT.

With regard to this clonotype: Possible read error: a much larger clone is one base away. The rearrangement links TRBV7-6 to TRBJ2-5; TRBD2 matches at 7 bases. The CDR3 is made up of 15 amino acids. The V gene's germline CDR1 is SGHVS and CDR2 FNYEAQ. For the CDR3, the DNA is TGTGCCAGCAGCCCATTGTCTAGCGGAGGAGAGACCCAGCACTTC. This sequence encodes CASSPLSSGGETQHF.